The 3 T cell receptor beta chains below come from one sample, sequenced in a study of Graves' ophthalmopathy and Graves' hyperthyroidism. Amplification of the TCR beta CDR3 regions used RNA transcripts (as template). HTBI-primed RT-PCR formed the first round, and a multiplex PCR formed the second. TCRdb re-analysed the multiplex PCR reads in MiXCR, keeping a single row per CDR3 protein. The table has 1 million to 1.3 million distinct CDR3 sequences, about two fifths seen once. The sample taken for sequencing was peripheral blood or thyroid tissue (not recorded which). The receptor set was obtained from an adult man with Graves' hyperthyroidism.

A word on this clonotype: Sequence at one end of the junction differs from germline and may be a read error. The chain links TRBV10-2 to TRBJ2-7; 9 nucleotides align to TRBD2. The CDR3 consists of 14 residues. Germline V gives CDR1 WSHSY, CDR2 SAAADI. In DNA, the CDR3 is TGTGCCAGCAGAATTCCGGGACTAGCTGGCGAGCAGTACTTC. It translates to CASRIPGLAGEQYF.

This clonotype has a count of ten or more. The chain links TRBV5-1 to TRBJ1-4; no definite D call. This CDR3 spans 16 amino acids. V lost 0 bases to trimming and J lost 5 bases, with 14 bases between them. Germline CDR1 is SGHRS and CDR2 is YFSETQ. CDR3 DNA sequence: TGCGCCAGCAGCTTGGGCATCTTGGATACGAATGAAAAACTGTTTTTT. It yields the protein CASSLGILDTNEKLFF.

The chain is built from TRBV15 and TRBJ2-3; D might be TRBD1 (6 bases). The length of the CDR3 is 14 residues. The V gene lost 3 bases and the J gene lost 0 bases, with 7 bases spanning the gap. Per germline, CDR1 LNHNV and CDR2 YYDKDF (reference sequence). The CDR3 DNA is TGTGCCACCAGCAGTACAGGGAGCACAGATACGCAGTATTTT. Amino acid sequence: CATSSTGSTDTQYF.